The present T cell receptor (beta chain) was sequenced within a study of blood T cell repertoires in COVID-19. Study in general: Sites in the United States, Italy and Spain provided acute and convalescent COVID-19 samples.

The authors' processing: Reference gene primer amplification yielded estimated nucleated cell counts. Libraries were prepared by immunoSEQ multiplex PCR; TCRdb keeps only in-frame clonotypes and omits some of them. V and J calls and clone size are as listed in that table; D and trimming were resolved from the DNA. The sample shows about 60,000 clones, roughly 84% of them seen only once. The V gene lost 7 bases and the J gene lost 7 bases, with 13 bases spanning the gap. This CDR3 has 13 amino acids. Germline V CDR1 and CDR2: MNHEY, SMNVEV (reference sequence). This receptor was taken from a man aged 70-80 years with acute or convalescent COVID-19. The chain combines TRBV27 with TRBJ2-2; TRBD2 is a possible D gene (5 bases). The sequenced material came from peripheral blood. In DNA, the CDR3 is TGTGCCAGCACCCGAGTTGGGAGCGGGGAGCTGTTTTTT. This encodes CASTRVGSGELFF.